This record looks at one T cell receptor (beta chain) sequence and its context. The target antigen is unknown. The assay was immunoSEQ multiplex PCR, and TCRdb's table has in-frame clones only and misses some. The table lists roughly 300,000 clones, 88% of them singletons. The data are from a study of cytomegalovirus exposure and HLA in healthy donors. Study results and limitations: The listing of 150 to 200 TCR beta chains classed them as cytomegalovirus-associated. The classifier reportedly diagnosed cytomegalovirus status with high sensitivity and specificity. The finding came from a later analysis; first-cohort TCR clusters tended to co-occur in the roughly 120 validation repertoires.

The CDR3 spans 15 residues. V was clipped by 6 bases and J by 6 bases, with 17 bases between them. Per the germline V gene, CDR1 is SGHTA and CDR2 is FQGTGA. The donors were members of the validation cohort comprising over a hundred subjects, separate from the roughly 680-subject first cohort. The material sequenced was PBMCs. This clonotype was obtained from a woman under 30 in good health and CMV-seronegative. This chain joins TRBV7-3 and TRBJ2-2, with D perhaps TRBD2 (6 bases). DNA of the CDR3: TGTGCCAGCAGTCCAGGACGAGGGGAGGCCGGGGAGCTGTTTTTT. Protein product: CASSPGRGEAGELFF.